These 2 T cell receptor beta chains originate from one sample sequenced in a study of T cells after yellow fever vaccination. TCRdb called the 5' RACE reads again in MiXCR, with one record for every CDR3 protein. The sample includes around 160,000 distinct CDR3 sequences, 6.5% to 8.5% of them seen just once. This material consisted of CD4+ T cells sorted from PBMCs, taken about 5 days after the first yellow fever vaccination. The receptors originated from a young man who received the YFV17D yellow fever vaccine.

This clonotype was counted many times. This chain connects TRBV4-3 to TRBJ2-4; 8 bases agree with TRBD1. The CDR3 sequence is 15 residues long. Per germline, CDR1 LGHNA and CDR2 YSLEER. V trimming: 2 bases; J trimming: 8 bases; junction bases outside the gene matches: 8. This CDR3 is CASSQLGQGAYIQYF. The CDR3 DNA reads as TGCGCCAGCAGCCAATTAGGCCAGGGGGCTTACATTCAGTACTTC.

The V and J genes are TRBV4-1 and TRBJ2-7; 7 nucleotides match TRBD1. The CDR3 covers 13 residues. The germline CDR1 and CDR2 sequences are MGHRA and YSYEKL. The ends lost 2 bases at V and 9 bases at J; junction bases unmatched: 7. Written as DNA, the CDR3 is TGCGCCAGCAGCCAATTAGGGGGCTCAGGGCAGTACTTC. Protein sequence: CASSQLGGSGQYF.